Given below is one T cell receptor beta chain in context. Method: immunoSEQ multiplex PCR; TCRdb's copy keeps in-frame clones and lacks some. The sample includes roughly 69,000 clones, about 91% seen only once; the top ten take 0.25% to 0.3%. This entry is derived from a study of T cell changes during pregnancy in multiple sclerosis. CDR1 and CDR2 (germline): SGHTA, FQGTGA. The CDR3 is 15 residues long. J lost 5 bases, V lost 5 bases, and 7 bases had no gene match. The specimen was CD4+ T cells from peripheral blood mononuclear cells, collected in the third trimester of pregnancy. The receptor was derived from a female donor in good health, enrolled as a control in a pregnancy study. V and J are TRBV7-3 and TRBJ2-3, with TRBD2 identical over 10 bases. For the CDR3, the DNA is TGTGCCAGCAGCCCCGGGACTAGCGAACAAGATACGCAGTATTTT. Encoded protein: CASSPGTSEQDTQYF. Filled out from reference TRBV7-3 and TRBJ2-3, the complete variable domain reads GAGVSQTPSNKVTEKGKYVELRCDPISGHTALYWYRQSLGQGPEFLIYFQGTGAADDSGLPNDRFFAVRPEGSVSTLKIQRTERGDSAVYLCASSPGTSEQDTQYFGPGTRLTVL.